This TCR beta chain is from a study of cytomegalovirus exposure and HLA in healthy donors. Regarding the study as a whole: Among the most significant clusters, several appeared linked to common viral pathogens in a later analysis.

The PCR was carried out with 60 Vbeta primers and 13 Jbeta primers. Some clones are missing from TCRdb's copy, which holds only in-frame ones; the method was immunoSEQ multiplex PCR. This sample has about 100,000 clones, with about four fifths found just once. As concerns this clone: Its target is not known. The junction shows a germline mismatch at one end, possibly a read error.

Germline values: CDR1 LGHNA, CDR2 YNFKEQ. CDR3 length: 19 residues. This TCR was sampled from a female donor in good health and CMV-seropositive. The chain joins TRBV4-2 to TRBJ2-2; maybe TRBD1 (7 bases). The sample was PBMCs. CDR3 region: CASSQDGRGVRSDPPWAIF. In nucleotides, the CDR3 is TGTGCCAGCAGCCAAGATGGCAGGGGGGTTAGGTCAGACCCACCCTGGGCCATTTTT.